These 3 T cell receptor beta chains were all obtained from the same sample, sequenced in a study of blood T cell repertoires in COVID-19. Libraries were prepared by immunoSEQ multiplex PCR; TCRdb keeps only in-frame clonotypes and omits some of them. The sample has 85,000 to 130,000 clones, roughly 80% seen once. Source material: peripheral blood. The receptors originated from an elderly woman with active or convalescent COVID-19.

The gene calls are TRBV7-8 and TRBJ2-5, with TRBD2 matching 8 bases. This CDR3 is 17 amino acids long. V gave up 1 base and J gave up 2 bases; unmatched junction bases: 9. The germline CDR1 and CDR2 sequences are SGHVS and FQNEAQ. CDR3 nucleotides: TGTGCCAGCAGCTTAGTACGGGGGGGCCATCCTCAAGAGACCCAGTACTTC. Protein: CASSLVRGGHPQETQYF.

V and J are TRBV12-3 or TRBV12-4 and TRBJ1-2; no clear D. CDR3 length equals 10 residues. V dropped 2 bases and J dropped 8 bases, with 3 bases sitting between them. The CDR3 loop reads CASSLLGYTF. The CDR3 DNA is TGTGCCAGCAGTTTACTCGGCTACACCTTC.

The V gene is TRBV6-5, the J gene TRBJ1-1; the match to TRBD1 covers 7 bases. Looked up from germline, CDR1 is MNHEY and CDR2 is SVGAGI. The CDR3 runs to 14 residues. J lost 6 bases, V lost 2 bases, and 6 bases had no gene match. The CDR3 sequence: CASSYAIDRAEAFF. CDR3 coding DNA: TGTGCCAGCAGTTACGCAATAGACAGGGCTGAAGCTTTCTTT.